A single sample gave rise to the 25 T cell receptor beta chains below, sequenced in a study of neurological immune-mediated disorders. Time point in this sample: longitudinal time-point 1 (baseline). One entry per CDR3 protein, called by TCRdb with MiXCR from the 5' RACE reads. The sample has more than 70,000 distinct CDR3 sequences; roughly 10% are singletons. The sample was PBMCs. Source of these receptors: a man younger than 45 in good health.

Ten or more counts support this clonotype. V usage is TRBV5-1 and J usage is TRBJ2-2, with 7 bases identical to TRBD2. This CDR3 spans 16 amino acids. Germline V gene lookup returns CDR1 SGHRS and CDR2 YFSETQ. V gave up 1 base and J gave up 2 bases; unmatched junction bases: 5. The CDR3 bases are TGCGCCAGCAGCTTGTCCGCTAGCGGCAACACCGGGGAGCTGTTTTTT. Translation: CASSLSASGNTGELFF.

Many counts were recorded for this clonotype. This chain connects TRBV28 to TRBJ2-7; 11 nucleotides match TRBD2. Per germline, CDR1 MDHEN and CDR2 SYDVKM. The CDR3 has 18 residues. J was trimmed by 6 bases and V by 7 bases; bases with no gene match: 20. The CDR3 DNA reads as TGTGCCAGCAAGAGCCGGGGTGCCGCGTCTAGCGGGAGGTTCGAGCAGTACTTC. It specifies CASKSRGAASSGRFEQYF. Full variable domain (outside the CDR3, taken from reference TRBV28 and TRBJ2-7): DVKVTQSSRYLVKRTGEKVFLECVQDMDHENMFWYRQDPGLGLRLIYFSYDVKMKEKGDIPEGYSVSREKKERFSLILESASTNQTSMYLCASKSRGAASSGRFEQYFGPGTRLTVT.

This clonotype came up many times. The chain is built from TRBV7-6 and TRBJ2-2, with a weak D call TRBD1 (6 bases). The CDR3 totals 14 residues. The germline V gene encodes CDR1 SGHVS and CDR2 FNYEAQ. Trimming shortened V by 5 bases and J by 5 bases, and 12 bases separated the two germline ends. CDR3 protein: CASSPLGATGELFF. CDR3 sequence (DNA): TGTGCCAGCAGCCCCCTGGGGGCAACCGGGGAGCTGTTTTTT.

This clonotype was seen many times. V usage is TRBV6-2 or TRBV6-3 and J usage is TRBJ2-1, with 10 nucleotides matching TRBD2. The CDR3 runs to 15 residues. V lost 2 bases to trimming and J lost 6 bases; unmatched junction nucleotides: 4. Germline assignment: CDR1 MNHEY and CDR2 SVGEGT. The CDR3 sequence is CASSYPSGSPNEQFF. The CDR3 coding sequence is TGTGCCAGCAGTTACCCTAGCGGGAGCCCCAATGAGCAGTTCTTC.

This clonotype was seen repeatedly, ten times or more. This sequence joins TRBV5-1 and TRBJ2-7; 8 nucleotides line up with TRBD2. The CDR3 covers 17 residues. V lost 0 bases and J lost 3; bases outside the gene matches: 11. The germline V gene has CDR1 SGHRS and CDR2 YFSETQ. CDR3 DNA: TGCGCCAGCAGCTTGGGGAATCTAGCGGGTGCCTTCTACGAGCAGTACTTC. This encodes CASSLGNLAGAFYEQYF.

The sample holds many counts of this clonotype. The chain combines TRBV4-1 with TRBJ1-5; 7 bases agree with TRBD1. Germline CDR1 is MGHRA and CDR2 is YSYEKL. This CDR3 region has 15 residues. V lost 4 bases and J lost 7; bases outside the gene matches: 10. CDR3 amino acids: CASSPEVAGGQPQHF. CDR3 in DNA: TGCGCCAGCAGCCCAGAGGTGGCAGGGGGGCAGCCCCAGCATTTT.

Ten or more counts support this clonotype. The rearrangement joins TRBV20-1 to TRBJ2-7, with 10 bases matching TRBD2. Germline trimming cut 1 base from V and 2 bases from J; bases unmatched to any gene: 5. This CDR3 comprises 15 residues. From germline, CDR1 is DFQATT and CDR2 SNEGSKA (reference sequence). This CDR3 reads CSARGTSGVAYEQYF. Written as DNA, the CDR3 is TGCAGTGCTAGAGGTACTAGCGGGGTCGCCTACGAGCAGTACTTC.

This clonotype was counted ten times or more. The rearrangement links TRBV29-1 to TRBJ2-2; 7 bases map to TRBD1. The CDR3 is made up of 13 amino acids. Germline trimming cut 6 bases from V and 2 bases from J; bases unmatched to any gene: 3. Germline V CDR1 and CDR2: SQVTM, ANQGSEA. CDR3 in DNA: TGCAGCGTGGGACAGTTAAACACCGGGGAGCTGTTTTTT. This translates into CSVGQLNTGELFF.

This clonotype has a count of ten or more. The chain joins TRBV16 to TRBJ2-7, with D uncertain. The germline CDR1 and CDR2 sequences are KGHSY and FQNENV. Trimming left V 0 bases short and J 2 bases short, with 11 bases between. The CDR3 is 15 residues long. The CDR3 here is CASSQSLGLAYEQYF. CDR3 coding DNA: TGTGCCAGCAGCCAATCTCTCGGTTTAGCCTACGAGCAGTACTTC.

About this clonotype itself: Since a much larger clone is just one base distant, this may be a read error. The V gene is TRBV27, the J gene TRBJ2-1; D gene uncertain. Trimming shortened V by 6 bases and J by 5 bases, and 17 bases separated the two germline ends. CDR3 length equals 15 residues. Germline V CDR1 and CDR2: MNHEY, SMNVEV (reference sequence). CDR3 in amino acids: CASRTKGVANNEQFF. The DNA of the CDR3 is TGTGCCAGCAGAACTAAAGGAGTAGCAAACAATGAGCAGTTCTTC.

Ten or more counts support this clonotype. The chain links TRBV6-5 to TRBJ2-7, with 11 positions matching TRBD2. Germline loops: CDR1 MNHEY, CDR2 SVGAGI. J lost 5 bases, V lost 6 bases, and 6 bases had no gene match. The CDR3 length is 14 residues. As DNA, the CDR3 is TGTGCCAGCAGCCGCACTAGCGGGAGAAACGAGCAGTACTTC. Its translation is CASSRTSGRNEQYF.

This clonotype was recorded at least ten times. The junction does not match germline at one end; this may be a read error. CDR3 protein: CVSSSGQGNEKLFF. The CDR3 nucleotides are TGTGTCAGCAGTTCAGGACAGGGGAATGAAAAACTGTTTTTT. This chain connects TRBV12-3 or TRBV12-4 to TRBJ1-4, with 9 bases aligning to TRBD1. This CDR3 has 14 amino acids.

This clonotype was picked up many times. The rearrangement joins TRBV7-2 to TRBJ2-1; the D is unclear. This CDR3 is built from 15 residues. Germline CDR1 is SGHTA and CDR2 is FQGNSA. V lost 4 bases, J lost 2 bases, and 12 bases lay in between. The CDR3 sequence: CASSSPGLPYNEQFF. DNA for the CDR3: TGTGCCAGCAGCTCGCCTGGGTTGCCCTACAATGAGCAGTTCTTC.

In its sample, this clonotype was seen many times. This chain connects TRBV10-3 to TRBJ1-1; D ambiguous. V dropped 10 bases and J dropped 4 bases, with 19 bases sitting between them. The CDR3 contains 14 residues. Germline V gene sequence: CDR1 ENHRY, CDR2 SYGVKD. The CDR3 DNA follows: TGTGCCACCGCTAATACCTTTTCGGGCACTGAAGCTTTCTTT. Translating gives CATANTFSGTEAFF.

This sequence joins TRBV14 and TRBJ2-1; 9 positions match TRBD1. Germline V CDR1 and CDR2: SGHDN, FVKESK. The V and J ends lost 4 bases and 9 bases, in that order; junction bases with no gene match: 16. The CDR3 consists of 17 residues. The CDR3 nucleotides read TGTGCCAGCAGCCCGTTACCAGGACAGGGGCTTTGGGGTGAGCAGTTCTTC. Translating gives CASSPLPGQGLWGEQFF.

This clonotype was seen ten or more times. This chain uses TRBV5-5 with TRBJ2-3; D is uncertain. Trimming shortened V by 4 bases and J by 0 bases, and 6 bases separated the two germline ends. This CDR3 has 13 amino acids. Germline V lookup: CDR1 SGHKS, CDR2 YYEKEE (reference sequence). The chain's CDR3 is CASSTASTDTQYF. The CDR3 DNA sequence: TGTGCCAGCAGCACGGCTAGCACAGATACGCAGTATTTT. The complete variable domain, with remaining parts taken from reference TRBV5-5 and TRBJ2-3, reads DAGVTQSPTHLIKTRGQQVTLRCSPISGHKSVSWYQQVLGQGPQFIFQYYEKEERGRGNFPDRFSARQFPNYSSELNVNALLLGDSALYLCASSTASTDTQYFGPGTRLTVL.

This clonotype came up many times. The V call is TRBV28, the J call TRBJ1-1, with a tentative D call TRBD1 (6 bases). Germline CDR1 reads MDHEN; CDR2 reads SYDVKM. The CDR3 spans 16 residues. The V end lost 5 bases, the J end lost 4 bases, and 20 bases lay between the germline ends. The CDR3 nucleotides are TGTGCCAGCAGTACCTCCCCGGGGGCGGGGATCACTGAAGCTTTCTTT. Protein product: CASSTSPGAGITEAFF.

At least ten counts were recorded for this clonotype. The chain recombines TRBV18 with TRBJ1-1; the match to TRBD1 covers 7 bases. This CDR3 is 16 amino acids long. V shed 0 bases, J shed 4 bases, and the junction held 8 bases outside the gene matches. CDR1 is KGHSH, CDR2 LQKENI, per germline. The CDR3 sequence: CASSPPTGLRSTEAFF. Here the CDR3 DNA reads TGTGCCAGCTCACCACCGACAGGGTTGCGGAGCACTGAAGCTTTCTTT.

This clonotype was seen a single time. This may be a read error, as it is one base from a much larger clone. The chain links TRBV28 to TRBJ2-7, with TRBD2 as a possible D gene (6 bases). The CDR3 runs 12 residues. Per the germline V gene, CDR1 is MDHEN and CDR2 is SYDVKM. Here the CDR3 reads CASSFQDYDQYF. CDR3 coding DNA: TGTGCCAGCAGTTTTCAGGACTACGACCAGTACTTC.

This clonotype was seen a single time. A much larger clone is a single base away; this may be a read error. The gene calls are TRBV28 and TRBJ2-2; D unresolved. The germline V gene has CDR1 MDHEN and CDR2 SYDVKM. The V end lost 2 bases, the J end lost 9 bases, and 10 bases lay between the germline ends. The CDR3 is made up of 13 amino acids. CDR3 DNA sequence: TGTGCCAGCAGTTTAGGTTCGGGCCGGGAGCTGTTTTTT. Residues: CASSLGSGRELFF.

This clonotype occurred many times. The chain links TRBV24-1 to TRBJ2-7; the D is unclear. Germline CDR1 KGHDR, CDR2 SFDVKD. V was shortened by 6 bases and J by 0 bases, with 8 bases between the two germline ends. This CDR3 region has 13 residues. DNA for the CDR3: TGTGCCACCAGTTTCATTAACTCCTACGAGCAGTACTTC. Protein: CATSFINSYEQYF.

This clonotype appeared many times. This sequence joins TRBV10-2 and TRBJ2-5; D possibly corresponds to TRBD2 (5 bases). The CDR3 runs 14 residues. The germline V and J ends were trimmed by 4 bases and 1 base, with 10 bases remaining between them. CDR1 is WSHSY and CDR2 is SAAADI in the germline V gene. DNA for the CDR3: TGCGCCAGCAGTGCATTCAGCGGCCAAGAGACCCAGTACTTC. Protein product: CASSAFSGQETQYF.

The chain has TRBV6-5 and TRBJ2-1, with 7 bases fitting TRBD2. Unmatched junction bases numbered 10, after V lost 4 bases and J lost 7 bases. Germline V gene lookup returns CDR1 MNHEY and CDR2 SVGAGI. The CDR3 length is 15 residues. The DNA of the CDR3 is TGTGCCAGCAGTTCCCTGGGAGGGTCAGGTAATGAGCAGTTCTTC. It specifies CASSSLGGSGNEQFF.

Many counts were recorded for this clonotype. This chain joins TRBV5-1 and TRBJ2-7; TRBD2 matches 11 bases. Trimming took 3 bases from V and 0 from J; bases not matched to a gene: 2. The CDR3 contains 15 residues. The germline CDR1 and CDR2 sequences are SGHRS and YFSETQ. This CDR3 is CASSSTSGGSYEQYF. In DNA form, the CDR3 reads TGCGCCAGCAGCTCAACTAGCGGGGGCTCCTACGAGCAGTACTTC.

The chain employs TRBV28 and TRBJ2-1; D uncertain. The germline V gene has CDR1 MDHEN and CDR2 SYDVKM. The CDR3 has 13 amino acids. With 4 bases removed from V and 7 bases from J, the gap between germline ends came to 11 bases. DNA for the CDR3: TGTGCCAGCAGTTCCCCGGGTTTTAATGAGCAGTTCTTC. It is translated as CASSSPGFNEQFF.